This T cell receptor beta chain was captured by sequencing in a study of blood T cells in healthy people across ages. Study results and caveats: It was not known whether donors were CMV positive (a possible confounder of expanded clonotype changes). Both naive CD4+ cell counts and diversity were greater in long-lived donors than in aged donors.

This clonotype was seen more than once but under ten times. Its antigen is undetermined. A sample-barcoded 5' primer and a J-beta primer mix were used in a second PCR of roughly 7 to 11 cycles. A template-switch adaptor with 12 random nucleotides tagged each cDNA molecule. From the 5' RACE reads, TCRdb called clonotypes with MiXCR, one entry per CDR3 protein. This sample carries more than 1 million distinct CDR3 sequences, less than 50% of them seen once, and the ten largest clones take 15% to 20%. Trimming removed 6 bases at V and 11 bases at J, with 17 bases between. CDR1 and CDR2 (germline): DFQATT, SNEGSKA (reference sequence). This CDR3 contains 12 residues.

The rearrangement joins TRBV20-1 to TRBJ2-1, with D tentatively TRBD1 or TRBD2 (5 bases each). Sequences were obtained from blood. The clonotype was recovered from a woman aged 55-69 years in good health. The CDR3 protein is CSARGAGNKQFF. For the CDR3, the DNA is TGCAGTGCCCGAGGGGCTGGAAATAAGCAGTTCTTC.